The 30 T cell receptor beta chains below all came from one sample that was sequenced in a study of early T cells in non-severe SARS-CoV-2 infection. In TCRdb, the 5' RACE reads were re-called with MiXCR into one record per CDR3 protein. The table lists just over 65,000 distinct CDR3 sequences, over 10% of them singletons. The source material was whole blood. The receptors shown here come from an adult who was a healthcare worker with PCR-confirmed SARS-CoV-2 infection or an uninfected control (not recorded which).

In its sample, this clonotype was seen a few times. This chain links TRBV19 with TRBJ2-2, with 14 bases matching TRBD2. Germline assignment: CDR1 LNHDA and CDR2 SQIVND (reference sequence). The V gene end was trimmed by 11 bases and the J gene end by 7 bases; junction bases not matched to a gene: 9. The CDR3 loop spans 15 amino acids. The CDR3 sequence is CASTGLAGVIGELFF. CDR3 nucleotides: TGTGCCTCCACGGGACTAGCGGGAGTCATCGGGGAGCTGTTTTTT.

A few counts support this clonotype. This rearrangement joins TRBV4-3 to TRBJ2-7, with 10 bases matching TRBD1. Per the germline V gene, CDR1 is LGHNA and CDR2 is YSLEER. This CDR3 spans 17 amino acids. The J segment lost 6 bases and the V segment lost 2 bases, leaving 13 bases of the junction unmatched. The CDR3 reads CASSQRMTGTGAGEQYF. DNA for the CDR3: TGCGCCAGCAGCCAACGTATGACCGGGACAGGGGCCGGCGAGCAGTACTTC.

This clonotype has only a few counts. The V gene is TRBV28, the J gene TRBJ2-3, with no clear D. Germline V gene sequence: CDR1 MDHEN, CDR2 SYDVKM. Trimming left V 3 bases short and J 7 bases short, with 5 bases between. This CDR3 contains 11 residues. The CDR3 DNA follows: TGTGCCAGCAGTTTCTCTAATACGCAGTATTTT. Residues: CASSFSNTQYF.

This clonotype showed up many times. This CDR3 is CASSQPSGLDEQFF. DNA of the CDR3: TGTGCCAGCAGCCAACCATCCGGCCTCGATGAGCAGTTCTTC. The chain has TRBV11-2 and TRBJ2-1; no reliable D call. Trimming took off 5 bases at V and 8 bases at J, with 16 bases between the two ends. This CDR3 is 14 amino acids long. CDR1 is SGHAT, CDR2 FQNNGV, per germline. Together with reference TRBV11-2 and TRBJ2-1, the CDR3 gives the full variable domain: EAGVAQSPRYKIIEKRQSVAFWCNPISGHATLYWYQQILGQGPKLLIQFQNNGVVDDSQLPKDRFSAERLKGVDSTLKIQPAKLEDSAVYLCASSQPSGLDEQFFGPGTRLTVL.

This clonotype was seen more than once but under ten times. The chain recombines TRBV11-1 with TRBJ2-7; 10 bases are shared with TRBD1. The CDR3 covers 15 residues. The trim removed 4 bases at V and 7 bases at J, leaving 10 bases unmatched. CDR1 and CDR2 from the germline V gene are SGHAT and FQDESV (reference sequence). The CDR3 reads CASSSGGTGAGEQYF. CDR3 in DNA: TGTGCCAGCAGCTCAGGTGGGACAGGGGCTGGTGAGCAGTACTTC.

This clonotype was seen a handful of times. The rearrangement uses TRBV20-1 and TRBJ2-7; TRBD2 aligns across 9 bases. The germline V gene has CDR1 DFQATT and CDR2 SNEGSKA (reference sequence). The CDR3 consists of 14 residues. The J segment lost 5 bases and the V segment lost 2 bases, leaving 7 bases of the junction unmatched. Here the CDR3 reads CSARRGLAQHEQYF. The CDR3 coding sequence is TGCAGTGCTAGAAGGGGACTAGCTCAGCACGAGCAGTACTTC.

This clonotype appeared a few times. V and J are TRBV4-2 and TRBJ1-6, with D hard to call. This CDR3 is built from 15 residues. V lost 2 bases to trimming and J lost 7 bases, with 12 bases between them. Germline CDR1 reads LGHNA; CDR2 reads YNFKEQ. CDR3 bases: TGTGCCAGCAGCCAAACGACATTAGTGAATTCACCCCTCCACTTT. It is translated as CASSQTTLVNSPLHF.

This chain joins TRBV7-9 and TRBJ1-4, with D unresolved. The CDR3 has 14 amino acids. V dropped 2 bases and J dropped 1 base, with 5 bases sitting between them. Germline lookup yields CDR1 SEHNR and CDR2 FQNEAQ (reference sequence). The CDR3 DNA is TGTGCCAGCAGCTTATCAATAACTAATGAAAAACTGTTTTTT. Translation: CASSLSITNEKLFF.

V and J are TRBV12-3 or TRBV12-4 and TRBJ2-7; D is uncertain. The V end lost 1 base, the J end lost 3 bases, and 7 bases lay between the germline ends. This CDR3 spans 13 amino acids. CDR3 residues: CASSLGHIYEQYF. The DNA for the CDR3 is TGTGCCAGCAGTTTAGGACATATCTACGAGCAGTACTTC.

V gene TRBV7-7 combines with J gene TRBJ1-3; TRBD1 might be the D (5 bases). Germline V CDR1 and CDR2: SSHAT, FNYEAQ (reference sequence). With 1 base removed from V and 0 bases from J, the gap between germline ends came to 10 bases. The CDR3 runs 16 residues. In DNA, the CDR3 is TGTGCCAGCAGCTTAGGGGACGCCCGCTCTGGAAACACCATATATTTT. Translated: CASSLGDARSGNTIYF.

The chain has TRBV2 and TRBJ2-7, with D possibly being TRBD1 (5 bases). Germline assignment: CDR1 SNHLY and CDR2 FYNNEI. The CDR3 runs 12 residues. Trimming pared 11 bases from V and 6 bases from J, leaving 17 bases between. CDR3: CARGSGMGEQYF. CDR3 nucleotides: TGTGCCCGTGGATCAGGGATGGGCGAGCAGTACTTC.

This chain uses TRBV7-8 with TRBJ1-3, with a weak D call TRBD1 (5 bases). V dropped 5 bases and J dropped 4 bases, with 12 bases sitting between them. The CDR3 extends over 14 amino acids. Germline values: CDR1 SGHVS, CDR2 FQNEAQ. The CDR3 DNA reads as TGTGCCAGCAGCCCCAGGGTATCCGGAAACACCATATATTTT. It is translated as CASSPRVSGNTIYF.

This clonotype has ten or more counts. The V gene is TRBV29-1, the J gene TRBJ1-2, with TRBD1 matching 8 bases. The germline V gene encodes CDR1 SQVTM and CDR2 ANQGSEA. The V segment lost 7 bases and the J segment 0 bases; nucleotides outside the gene matches: 7. The length of the CDR3 is 14 residues. The CDR3: CSATSTGANYGYTF. The DNA of the CDR3 is TGCAGCGCTACTTCGACAGGGGCTAACTATGGCTACACCTTC. Full variable domain (missing parts from reference TRBV29-1 and TRBJ1-2): SAVISQKPSRDICQRGTSLTIQCQVDSQVTMMFWYRQQPGQSLTLIATANQGSEATYESGFVIDKFPISRPNLTFSTLTVSNMSPEDSSIYLCSATSTGANYGYTFGSGTRLTVV.

This clonotype was picked up a small number of times. The chain uses TRBV28 and TRBJ1-2; perhaps TRBD1 as D (5 bases). The CDR3 is 12 residues long. V was trimmed by 8 bases and J by 2 bases, leaving 9 bases between them. Germline-derived CDR1 and CDR2 are MDHEN and SYDVKM. CDR3 region: CASWGRNYGYTF. CDR3 sequence (DNA): TGTGCCAGCTGGGGACGGAACTATGGCTACACCTTC.

The V call is TRBV7-2, the J call TRBJ1-1; D remains ambiguous. The CDR3 is 11 amino acids. Germline CDR1 SGHTA, CDR2 FQGNSA. Trimming shortened V by 4 bases and J by 5 bases, and 5 bases separated the two germline ends. The chain's CDR3 is CASSWYTEAFF. The CDR3 DNA follows: TGTGCCAGCAGCTGGTATACTGAAGCTTTCTTT.

CDR3 amino acids: CASSLARGGEQYF. The CDR3 bases are TGTGCCAGCAGCTTAGCACGGGGGGGCGAGCAGTACTTC. The rearrangement links TRBV7-6 to TRBJ2-7; 8 bases match TRBD2. This CDR3 is 13 amino acids long. V dropped 0 bases and J dropped 6; count of bases not matched to a gene: 1. Germline V gene data show CDR1 as SGHVS and CDR2 as FNYEAQ.

This clonotype was observed a single time. This chain links TRBV28 with TRBJ2-1; D uncertain. The V and J ends lost 7 bases and 8 bases respectively, with 12 bases between them. From germline, CDR1 is MDHEN and CDR2 SYDVKM. CDR3 length: 12 amino acids. CDR3 nucleotide sequence: TGTGCCAGCAACTCCCCCCAGGATGAGCAGTTCTTC. It is translated as CASNSPQDEQFF. The variable domain in full, with the rest retrieved from reference TRBV28 and TRBJ2-1, is DVKVTQSSRYLVKRTGEKVFLECVQDMDHENMFWYRQDPGLGLRLIYFSYDVKMKEKGDIPEGYSVSREKKERFSLILESASTNQTSMYLCASNSPQDEQFFGPGTRLTVL.

J is TRBJ1-1 and V is TRBV6-2 or TRBV6-3; possibly TRBD1 for D (6 bases). The germline CDR1 and CDR2 sequences are MNHEY and SVGEGT. Trimming left V 4 bases short and J 4 bases short, with 19 bases between. The CDR3 extends over 16 amino acids. In DNA, the CDR3 is TGTGCCAGCAGTTCGAGGGGGGGCGGTGGATTCACTGAAGCTTTCTTT. It codes for CASSSRGGGGFTEAFF.

The chain uses TRBV6-5 and TRBJ1-5; 8 bases line up with TRBD1. This CDR3 comprises 16 residues. Germline CDR1 MNHEY, CDR2 SVGAGI. Trimming removed 5 bases from V and 5 bases from J; junction bases left unmatched: 11. The CDR3 DNA reads TGTGCCAGCAGTGGGACAGGAAAAGGGGCGGATCAGCCCCAGCATTTT. Its protein product is CASSGTGKGADQPQHF.

This clonotype was recorded at least ten times. V gene TRBV27 combines with J gene TRBJ1-1, with D perhaps matching TRBD1 (6 bases). CDR3 size: 13 residues. V was trimmed by 9 bases and J by 2 bases, leaving 13 bases between them. Germline CDR1 is MNHEY and CDR2 is SMNVEV (reference sequence). The CDR3: CASCGTLNTEAFF. The CDR3 DNA follows: TGTGCCAGTTGTGGGACATTAAACACTGAAGCTTTCTTT.

The chain recombines TRBV13 with TRBJ2-3; D gene unclear. Germline V lookup: CDR1 PRHDT, CDR2 FYEKMQ (reference sequence). Trimming cost V 1 base and J 0 bases, with 8 bases left between them. This CDR3 has 15 amino acids. This chain's CDR3 is CASSLVTSSTDTQYF. The CDR3 nucleotides read TGTGCCAGCAGCTTAGTTACGAGTAGCACAGATACGCAGTATTTT.

The CDR3 coding sequence is TGCAGTATTGAGGCGGTGGACTCTAATGAAAAACTGTTTTTT. It yields the protein CSIEAVDSNEKLFF. The chain joins TRBV20-1 to TRBJ1-4; D remains unclear. Germline assignment: CDR1 DFQATT and CDR2 SNEGSKA (reference sequence). The germline V and J ends were trimmed by 8 bases and 3 bases, with 16 bases remaining between them. This CDR3 has 14 residues.

This sequence joins TRBV7-2 and TRBJ1-5; D is unresolved. This CDR3 contains 12 residues. In germline, CDR1 is SGHTA, CDR2 FQGNSA. V dropped 4 bases and J dropped 9 bases, with 10 bases sitting between them. The CDR3 nucleotides read TGTGCCAGCAGCTCCCCGAGTACGCCCCAGCATTTT. The encoded protein is CASSSPSTPQHF.

This clonotype was recorded a few times. V is TRBV11-2 and J is TRBJ2-3; perhaps TRBD2 as D (6 bases). V lost 5 bases and J 0 bases, leaving 12 bases between the germline ends. CDR3 length: 15 residues. The germline CDR1 and CDR2 sequences are SGHAT and FQNNGV. CDR3 loop: CASSIAGSSTDTQYF. CDR3 nucleotides: TGTGCCAGCAGCATCGCGGGGAGTAGCACAGATACGCAGTATTTT.

Many counts were recorded for this clonotype. The V gene is TRBV29-1, the J gene TRBJ2-1, with 7 nucleotides matching TRBD2. The CDR3 totals 15 residues. The J segment lost 4 bases and the V segment lost 6 bases, leaving 12 bases of the junction unmatched. Germline V gene lookup returns CDR1 SQVTM and CDR2 ANQGSEA. CDR3 nucleotides: TGCAGCGTCGAGAGGGGAGCTAGCGGATACAATGAGCAGTTCTTC. This encodes CSVERGASGYNEQFF.

This clonotype was seen many times. This chain connects TRBV9 to TRBJ1-3; D uncertain. Trimming pared 4 bases from V and 2 bases from J, leaving 7 bases between. Germline loops: CDR1 SGDLS, CDR2 YYNGEE. The CDR3 sequence is 13 residues long. The CDR3 loop reads CASSPQTGNTIYF. CDR3 DNA: TGTGCCAGCAGCCCACAGACTGGAAACACCATATATTTT.

As regards this clonotype: Being one base from a much bigger clone, this may be a read error. The chain uses TRBV10-3 and TRBJ2-1; 7 bases map to TRBD1. The CDR3 extends over 12 amino acids. The germline gives CDR1 ENHRY, CDR2 SYGVKD. This CDR3 is CVTRQGNNEQFF. The DNA for the CDR3 is TGTGTCACTCGACAGGGTAACAATGAGCAGTTCTTC.

The rearrangement joins TRBV3-1 to TRBJ2-7; D might be TRBD1 (5 bases). The germline CDR1 and CDR2 sequences are LGHDT and YNNKEL (reference sequence). This CDR3 region has 13 residues. Deletions cut 4 bases from V and 7 bases from J, with 14 bases between. The CDR3 DNA is TGTGCCAGCAGCCTCAAAGTAGGGGTAGAGCAGTACTTC. This gives the protein CASSLKVGVEQYF.

This clonotype was counted only a few times. The rearrangement uses TRBV20-1 and TRBJ2-7, with a weak D call TRBD1 (5 bases). This CDR3 spans 13 amino acids. V was cut by 7 bases and J by 3 bases, with 16 bases left in between. The germline gives CDR1 DFQATT, CDR2 SNEGSKA (reference sequence). CDR3 protein: CSDQGLGLYEQYF. CDR3 in DNA: TGCAGTGACCAGGGTTTGGGGCTCTACGAGCAGTACTTC.

J is TRBJ2-7 and V is TRBV10-1, with D possibly TRBD1 on 6 matching bases. V was trimmed by 8 bases and J by 0 bases, leaving 11 bases between them. CDR3 length: 13 residues. The germline V gene has CDR1 WNHNN and CDR2 SYGVQD (reference sequence). The CDR3 region has the DNA TGCGCCAGCGGAAGACAGGACTCCTACGAGCAGTACTTC. Protein product: CASGRQDSYEQYF.